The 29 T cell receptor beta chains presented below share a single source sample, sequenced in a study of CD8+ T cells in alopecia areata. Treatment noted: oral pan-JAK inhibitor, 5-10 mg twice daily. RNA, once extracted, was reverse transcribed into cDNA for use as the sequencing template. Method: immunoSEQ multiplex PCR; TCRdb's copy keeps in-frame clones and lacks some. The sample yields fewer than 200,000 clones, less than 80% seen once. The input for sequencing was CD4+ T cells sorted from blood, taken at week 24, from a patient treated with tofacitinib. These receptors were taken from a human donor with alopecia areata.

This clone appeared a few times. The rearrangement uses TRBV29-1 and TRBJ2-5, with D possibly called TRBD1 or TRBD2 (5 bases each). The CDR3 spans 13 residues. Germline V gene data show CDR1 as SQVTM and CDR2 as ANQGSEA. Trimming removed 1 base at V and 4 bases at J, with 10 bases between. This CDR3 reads CSVEGGRGETQYF. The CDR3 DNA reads TGCAGCGTTGAAGGGGGCCGGGGAGAGACCCAGTACTTC.

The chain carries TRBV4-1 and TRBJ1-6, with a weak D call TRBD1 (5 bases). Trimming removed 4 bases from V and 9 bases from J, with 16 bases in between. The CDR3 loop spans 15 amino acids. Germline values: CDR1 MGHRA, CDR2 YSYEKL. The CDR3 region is CASSPGSGARSPLHF. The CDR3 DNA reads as TGCGCCAGCAGCCCGGGGAGCGGGGCGCGTTCACCCCTCCACTTT.

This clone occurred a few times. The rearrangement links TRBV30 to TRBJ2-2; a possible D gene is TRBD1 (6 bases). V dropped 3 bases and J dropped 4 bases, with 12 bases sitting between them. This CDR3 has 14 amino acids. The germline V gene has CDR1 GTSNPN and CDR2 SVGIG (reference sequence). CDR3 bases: TGTGCCTGGAGAATACAGGGAAGCACCGGGGAGCTGTTTTTT. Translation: CAWRIQGSTGELFF. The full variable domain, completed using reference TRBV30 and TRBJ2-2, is SQTIHQWPATLVQPVGSPLSLECTVEGTSNPNLYWYRQAAGRGLQLLFYSVGIGQISSEVPQNLSASRPQDRQFILSSKKLLLSDSGFYLCAWRIQGSTGELFFGEGSRLTVL.

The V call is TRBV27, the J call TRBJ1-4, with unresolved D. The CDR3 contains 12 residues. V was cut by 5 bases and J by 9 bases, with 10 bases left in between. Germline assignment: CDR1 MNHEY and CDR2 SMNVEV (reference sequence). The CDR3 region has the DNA TGTGCCAGCAGTAGTAAAGAACAAAAACTGTTTTTT. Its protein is CASSSKEQKLFF.

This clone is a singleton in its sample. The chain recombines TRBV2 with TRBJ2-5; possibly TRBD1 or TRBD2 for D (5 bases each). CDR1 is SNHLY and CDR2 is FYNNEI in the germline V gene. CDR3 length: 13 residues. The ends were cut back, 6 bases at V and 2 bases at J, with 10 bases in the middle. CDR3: CASSLGPQETQYF. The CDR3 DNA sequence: TGTGCCAGCAGCTTGGGACCTCAAGAGACCCAGTACTTC.

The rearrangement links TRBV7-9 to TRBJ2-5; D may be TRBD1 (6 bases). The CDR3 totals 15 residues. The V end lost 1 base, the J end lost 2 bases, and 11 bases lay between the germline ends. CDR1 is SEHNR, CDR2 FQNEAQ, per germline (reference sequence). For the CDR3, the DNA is TGTGCCAGCAGCTTAGACCAGGGGTTACAAGAGACCCAGTACTTC. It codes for CASSLDQGLQETQYF.

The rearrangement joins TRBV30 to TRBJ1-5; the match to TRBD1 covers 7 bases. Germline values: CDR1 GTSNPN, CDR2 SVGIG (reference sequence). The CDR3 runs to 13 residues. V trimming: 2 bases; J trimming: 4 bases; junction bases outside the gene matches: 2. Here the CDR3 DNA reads TGTGCCTGGAGTAGGACAGGTAATCAGCCCCAGCATTTT. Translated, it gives CAWSRTGNQPQHF.

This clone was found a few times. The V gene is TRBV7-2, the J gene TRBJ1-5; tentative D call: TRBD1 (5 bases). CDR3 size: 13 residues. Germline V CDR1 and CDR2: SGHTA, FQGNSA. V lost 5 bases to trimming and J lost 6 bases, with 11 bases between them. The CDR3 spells CASSPERGQPQHF. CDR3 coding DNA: TGTGCCAGCAGCCCCGAGAGGGGTCAGCCCCAGCATTTT.

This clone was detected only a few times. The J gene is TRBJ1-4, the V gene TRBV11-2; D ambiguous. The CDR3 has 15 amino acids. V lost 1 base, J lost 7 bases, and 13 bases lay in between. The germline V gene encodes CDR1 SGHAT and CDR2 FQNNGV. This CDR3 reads CASSLVGQIGEKLFF. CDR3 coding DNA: TGTGCCAGCAGCTTAGTAGGGCAAATTGGTGAAAAACTGTTTTTT. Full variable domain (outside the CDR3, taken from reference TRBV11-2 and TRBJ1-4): EAGVAQSPRYKIIEKRQSVAFWCNPISGHATLYWYQQILGQGPKLLIQFQNNGVVDDSQLPKDRFSAERLKGVDSTLKIQPAKLEDSAVYLCASSLVGQIGEKLFFGSGTQLSVL.

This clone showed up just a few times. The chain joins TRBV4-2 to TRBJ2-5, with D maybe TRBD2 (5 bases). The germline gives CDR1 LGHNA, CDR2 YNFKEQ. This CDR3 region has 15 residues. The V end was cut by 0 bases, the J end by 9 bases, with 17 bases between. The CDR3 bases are TGTGCCAGCAGCCAAGAAAATGCAGGCGGGTCTCCCCAGTACTTC. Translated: CASSQENAGGSPQYF.

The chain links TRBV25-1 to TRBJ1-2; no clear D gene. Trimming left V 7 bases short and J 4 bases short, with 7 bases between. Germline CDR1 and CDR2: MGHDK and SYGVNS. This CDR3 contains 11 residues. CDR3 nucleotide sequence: TGTGCCAGCATGAACAGCTATGGCTACACCTTC. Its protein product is CASMNSYGYTF.

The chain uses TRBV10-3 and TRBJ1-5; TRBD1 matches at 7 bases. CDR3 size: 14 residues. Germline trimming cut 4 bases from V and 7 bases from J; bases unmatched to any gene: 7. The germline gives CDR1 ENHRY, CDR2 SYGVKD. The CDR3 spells CAISGSGGDQPQHF. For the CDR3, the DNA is TGTGCCATCAGTGGCTCAGGGGGGGACCAGCCCCAGCATTTT.

CDR3 region: CATSRVLAGSYEQYF. The DNA of the CDR3 is TGTGCCACCAGCAGAGTACTAGCGGGGAGCTACGAGCAGTACTTC. The chain has TRBV15 and TRBJ2-7; 10 bases line up with TRBD2. CDR3 length: 15 residues. Trimming cost V 1 base and J 3 bases; bases outside gene matches: 3. Germline assignment: CDR1 LNHNV and CDR2 YYDKDF (reference sequence).

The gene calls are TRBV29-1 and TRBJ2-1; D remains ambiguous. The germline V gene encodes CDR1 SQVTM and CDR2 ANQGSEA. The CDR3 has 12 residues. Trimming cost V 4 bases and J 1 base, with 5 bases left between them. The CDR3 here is CSVVGSYNEQFF. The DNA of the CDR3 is TGCAGCGTTGTGGGGTCCTACAATGAGCAGTTCTTC.

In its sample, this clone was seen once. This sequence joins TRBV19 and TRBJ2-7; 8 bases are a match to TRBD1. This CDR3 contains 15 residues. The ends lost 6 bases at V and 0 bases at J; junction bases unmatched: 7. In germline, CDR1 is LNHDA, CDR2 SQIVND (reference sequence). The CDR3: CASSADRVSSYEQYF. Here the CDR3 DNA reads TGTGCCAGTAGCGCGGACAGGGTCAGCTCCTACGAGCAGTACTTC.

CDR3 DNA sequence: TGTGCCTGGGGCGAATACCAATCCGGCGAGCAGTACTTC. As protein: CAWGEYQSGEQYF. V usage is TRBV30 and J usage is TRBJ2-7; D not certain. Germline CDR1 and CDR2: GTSNPN and SVGIG (reference sequence). V lost 5 bases and J lost 6, with 17 bases in between. CDR3 size: 13 residues.

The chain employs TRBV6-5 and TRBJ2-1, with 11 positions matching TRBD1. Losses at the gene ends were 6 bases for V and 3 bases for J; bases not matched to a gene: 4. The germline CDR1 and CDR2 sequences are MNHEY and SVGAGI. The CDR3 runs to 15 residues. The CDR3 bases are TGTGCCAGCAGAAGGGACAGGGGGAACTACAATGAGCAGTTCTTC. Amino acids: CASRRDRGNYNEQFF.

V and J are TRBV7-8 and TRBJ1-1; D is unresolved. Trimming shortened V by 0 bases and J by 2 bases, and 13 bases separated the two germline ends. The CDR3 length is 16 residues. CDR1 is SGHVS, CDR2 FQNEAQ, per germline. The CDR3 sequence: CASSLAARGINTEAFF. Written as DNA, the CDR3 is TGTGCCAGCAGCTTAGCCGCGCGGGGAATAAACACTGAAGCTTTCTTT.

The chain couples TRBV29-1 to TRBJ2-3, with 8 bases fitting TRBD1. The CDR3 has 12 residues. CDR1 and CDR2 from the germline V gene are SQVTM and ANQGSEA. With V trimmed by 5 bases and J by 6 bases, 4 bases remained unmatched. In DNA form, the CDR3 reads TGCAGCGTTAAGCAGGGGGCGGATACGCAGTATTTT. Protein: CSVKQGADTQYF.

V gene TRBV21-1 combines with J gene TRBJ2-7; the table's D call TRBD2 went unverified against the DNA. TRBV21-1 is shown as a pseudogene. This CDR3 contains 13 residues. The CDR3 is CASSKKNHTREYF. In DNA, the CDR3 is TGTGCCAGCAGCAAGAAGAACCATACGAGGGAGTACTTC.

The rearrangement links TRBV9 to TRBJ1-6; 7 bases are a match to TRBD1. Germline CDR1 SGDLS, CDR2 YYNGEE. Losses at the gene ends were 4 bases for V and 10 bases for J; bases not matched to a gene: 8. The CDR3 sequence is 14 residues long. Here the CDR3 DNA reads TGTGCCAGCAGCCCGAGGACAGGCCCGTCACCCCTCCACTTT. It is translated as CASSPRTGPSPLHF.

CDR3 nucleotide sequence: TGTGCCAGCAGTGATGAGGTTTCCTACGAGCAGTACTTC. Translation gives CASSDEVSYEQYF. V gene TRBV25-1 combines with J gene TRBJ2-7; D gene uncertain. CDR1 MGHDK and CDR2 SYGVNS come from the germline V gene. The CDR3 length is 13 residues. V gave up 3 bases and J gave up 1 base, with 7 bases separating them.

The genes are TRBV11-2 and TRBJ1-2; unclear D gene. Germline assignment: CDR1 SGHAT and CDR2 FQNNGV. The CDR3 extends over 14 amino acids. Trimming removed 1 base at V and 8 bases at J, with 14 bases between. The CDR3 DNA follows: TGTGCCAGCAGCTTAGGAGTAACAGACTCCGGCTACACCTTC. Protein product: CASSLGVTDSGYTF.

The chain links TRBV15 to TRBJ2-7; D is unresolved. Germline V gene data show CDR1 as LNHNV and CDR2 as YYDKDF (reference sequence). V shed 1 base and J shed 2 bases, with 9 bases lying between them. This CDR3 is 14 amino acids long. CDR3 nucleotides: TGTGCCACCAGCAGAGTGGTCAGTGCCTACGAGCAGTACTTC. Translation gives CATSRVVSAYEQYF.

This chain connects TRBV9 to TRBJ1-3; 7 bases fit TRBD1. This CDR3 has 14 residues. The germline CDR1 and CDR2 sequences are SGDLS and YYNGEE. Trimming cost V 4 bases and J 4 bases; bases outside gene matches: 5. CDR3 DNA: TGTGCCAGCAGCCCGACAGGGCACGGAAACACCATATATTTT. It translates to CASSPTGHGNTIYF. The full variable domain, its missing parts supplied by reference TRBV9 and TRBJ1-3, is DSGVTQTPKHLITATGQRVTLRCSPRSGDLSVYWYQQSLDQGLQFLIQYYNGEERAKGNILERFSAQQFPDLHSELNLSSLELGDSALYFCASSPTGHGNTIYFGEGSWLTVV.

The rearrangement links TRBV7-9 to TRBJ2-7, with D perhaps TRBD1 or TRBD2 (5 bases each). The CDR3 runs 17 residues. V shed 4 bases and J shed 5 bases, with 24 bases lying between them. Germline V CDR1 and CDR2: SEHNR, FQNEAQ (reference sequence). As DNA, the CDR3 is TGTGCCAGCAGCTCAAGTAGGTCAGGGAGTGTTGTCGACGAGCAGTACTTC. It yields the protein CASSSSRSGSVVDEQYF.

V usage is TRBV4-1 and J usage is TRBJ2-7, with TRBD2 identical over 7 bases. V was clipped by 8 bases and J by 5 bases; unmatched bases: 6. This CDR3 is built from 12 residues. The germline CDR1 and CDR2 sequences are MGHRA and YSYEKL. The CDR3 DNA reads TGCGCCAGCTGGGGGGGTAAGAACGAGCAGTACTTC. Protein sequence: CASWGGKNEQYF.

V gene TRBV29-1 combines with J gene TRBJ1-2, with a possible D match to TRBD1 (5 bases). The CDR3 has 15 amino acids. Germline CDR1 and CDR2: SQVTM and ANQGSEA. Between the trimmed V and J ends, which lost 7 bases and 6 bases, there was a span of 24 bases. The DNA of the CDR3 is TGCAGCGCCGGGGACCTAAGGACCGTCGGTGATGGCTACACCTTC. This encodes CSAGDLRTVGDGYTF.

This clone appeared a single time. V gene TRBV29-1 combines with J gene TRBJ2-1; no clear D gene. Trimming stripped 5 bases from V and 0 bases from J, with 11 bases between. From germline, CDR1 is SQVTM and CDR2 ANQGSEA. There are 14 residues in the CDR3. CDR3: CSVTDASSYNEQFF. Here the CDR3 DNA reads TGCAGCGTTACGGACGCAAGCTCCTACAATGAGCAGTTCTTC.